Following are 8 T cell receptor beta chains from one sample sequenced in a study of blood T cell repertoires in COVID-19. Profiled with immunoSEQ multiplex PCR; TCRdb holds only in-frame clones, not every one. In the table there are some 100,000 clones, more than 60% of which are singletons. What was sequenced was peripheral blood. Receptors were obtained from a man aged 50 or older with acute or convalescent COVID-19.

This clone was counted a few times. The chain uses TRBV25-1 and TRBJ1-3; TRBD1 matches at 8 bases. CDR3 size: 15 residues. Trimming removed 7 bases from V and 4 bases from J; junction bases left unmatched: 9. Looked up from germline, CDR1 is MGHDK and CDR2 is SYGVNS. CDR3: CASTPQGARGNTIYF. DNA for the CDR3: TGTGCCAGCACACCCCAGGGGGCGCGGGGAAACACCATATATTTT.

CDR3 coding DNA: TGTGCCAGCAGTGTCCGGGGGACTAGCGACTACAATGAGCAGTTCTTC. As protein: CASSVRGTSDYNEQFF. The rearrangement links TRBV27 to TRBJ2-1; 10 bases are a match to TRBD2. This CDR3 has 16 amino acids. Germline V gene sequence: CDR1 MNHEY, CDR2 SMNVEV (reference sequence). Trimming removed 5 bases from V and 3 bases from J; junction bases left unmatched: 7.

The V and J genes are TRBV11-2 and TRBJ1-1; weak D call: TRBD1 (5 bases). V shed 0 bases and J shed 3 bases, with 23 bases lying between them. The CDR3 loop spans 19 amino acids. Germline values: CDR1 SGHAT, CDR2 FQNNGV. The CDR3 region has the DNA TGTGCCAGCAGCTTAGATGTTGCAGGGTTTACGTTTTGGTACACTGAAGCTTTCTTT. Residues: CASSLDVAGFTFWYTEAFF. The full variable domain, in which reference TRBV11-2 and TRBJ1-1 provide the parts outside the CDR3, is EAGVAQSPRYKIIEKRQSVAFWCNPISGHATLYWYQQILGQGPKLLIQFQNNGVVDDSQLPKDRFSAERLKGVDSTLKIQPAKLEDSAVYLCASSLDVAGFTFWYTEAFFGQGTRLTVV.

The chain uses TRBV7-8 and TRBJ2-3; D is possibly TRBD2 (6 bases). The CDR3 consists of 15 residues. Germline assignment: CDR1 SGHVS and CDR2 FQNEAQ. Trimming pared 0 bases from V and 4 bases from J, leaving 11 bases between. CDR3 residues: CASSLAGGLADTQYF. Written as DNA, the CDR3 is TGTGCCAGCAGCTTAGCGGGGGGTCTAGCAGATACGCAGTATTTT.

This chain joins TRBV5-6 and TRBJ2-5; maybe TRBD2 (6 bases). Trimming shortened V by 3 bases and J by 2 bases, and 14 bases separated the two germline ends. The CDR3 runs 15 residues. The germline gives CDR1 SGHDT, CDR2 YYEEEE. For the CDR3, the DNA is TGTGCCAGCAGCTGGGGAGGTGCGGGGCAAGAGACCCAGTACTTC. Amino acids: CASSWGGAGQETQYF.

As for this clone: One end of the junction does not line up with germline, which may come from a read error. The rearrangement joins TRBV7-7 to TRBJ2-5; 8 bases line up with TRBD1. Germline loops: CDR1 SSHAT, CDR2 FNYEAQ (reference sequence). The CDR3 has 13 amino acids. The CDR3 loop is CASSSDRDETQYF. CDR3 nucleotides: TGTGCTAGCAGCTCGGACAGGGATGAGACCCAGTACTTC. Filled out from reference TRBV7-7 and TRBJ2-5, the complete variable domain reads GAGVSQSPRYKVTKRGQDVTLRCDPISSHATLYWYQQALGQGPEFLTYFNYEAQPDKSGLPSDRFSAERPEGSISTLTIQRTEQRDSAMYRCASSSDRDETQYFGPGTRLLVL.

The chain combines TRBV27 with TRBJ2-1, with a weak D call TRBD1 (6 bases). V was clipped by 5 bases and J by 5 bases, with 16 bases between them. Germline lookup yields CDR1 MNHEY and CDR2 SMNVEV (reference sequence). The CDR3 length is 15 residues. CDR3 DNA: TGTGCCAGCAGTCCCCGCCAGGGGTTTAACAATGAGCAGTTCTTC. Protein sequence: CASSPRQGFNNEQFF.

The chain joins TRBV19 to TRBJ2-2; TRBD1 is a possible D gene (5 bases). This CDR3 spans 13 amino acids. Germline loops: CDR1 LNHDA, CDR2 SQIVND (reference sequence). Trimming removed 3 bases at V and 5 bases at J, with 7 bases between. The CDR3 sequence: CASSIGATGELFF. As DNA, the CDR3 is TGTGCCAGTAGTATTGGGGCGACCGGGGAGCTGTTTTTT.